This TCR beta chain comes out of a study of CD8+ T cells in alopecia areata. Study-level points and caveats: Sequences from scalp samples also cover resident alphabeta T cells of normal skin.

Extraction of RNA preceded its reverse transcription into cDNA, which served as the sequencing template. TCRdb's copy holds only in-frame clones and misses some; the assay was immunoSEQ multiplex PCR. This table has 200,000 to 250,000 clones, roughly 57% appearing once. Germline V gene data show CDR1 as MNHNS and CDR2 as SASEGT. This CDR3 is built from 12 residues. V was pared by 5 bases and J by 7 bases, with 6 bases between. For this clone: The target antigen is unknown.

The V gene is TRBV6-1, the J gene TRBJ1-6; D is unresolved. The origin of this receptor is a human donor with alopecia areata. The specimen was CD4+ T cells sorted from blood, collected at week 0. CDR3 DNA: TGTGCCAGCAGTTCCCTCAATTCACCCCTCCACTTT. Its translation is CASSSLNSPLHF.